This T cell receptor (beta chain) was sequenced for a study of OX40 agonist ivuxolimab in advanced cancers. Turning to the study itself: Those treated in dose escalation had hepatocellular carcinoma, melanoma, renal cell cancer or head and neck cancer. Past anti-PD-1, anti-PD-L1 or anti-CTLA-4 therapy was accepted, and 35% to 45% had received some. Three patients, one with hepatocellular carcinoma and two with cutaneous melanoma, achieved partial responses.

The investigators sampled blood at baseline, at cycle 4 day 1, and at cycle 7 day 1. Libraries were prepared by immunoSEQ multiplex PCR; TCRdb keeps only in-frame clonotypes and omits some of them. This sample has approximately 65,000 clones, with roughly 87% found just once. The V gene lost 3 bases and the J gene lost 4 bases, with 9 bases spanning the gap. The CDR3 is 14 residues long. Germline V CDR1 and CDR2: MDHEN, SYDVKM. Only one count was recorded for this clone. The TCR originated in an adult with an advanced solid tumor such as melanoma, head and neck, liver or kidney cancer. The sample in question was CD4+ or CD8+ T cells sorted from blood, obtained in a trial of the OX40 agonist ivuxolimab. The rearrangement uses TRBV28 and TRBJ2-2, with D perhaps matching TRBD2 (5 bases). The DNA for the CDR3 is TGTGCCAGCAGTTTCCCGGGAATCACCGGGGAGCTGTTTTTT. Amino acid sequence: CASSFPGITGELFF.